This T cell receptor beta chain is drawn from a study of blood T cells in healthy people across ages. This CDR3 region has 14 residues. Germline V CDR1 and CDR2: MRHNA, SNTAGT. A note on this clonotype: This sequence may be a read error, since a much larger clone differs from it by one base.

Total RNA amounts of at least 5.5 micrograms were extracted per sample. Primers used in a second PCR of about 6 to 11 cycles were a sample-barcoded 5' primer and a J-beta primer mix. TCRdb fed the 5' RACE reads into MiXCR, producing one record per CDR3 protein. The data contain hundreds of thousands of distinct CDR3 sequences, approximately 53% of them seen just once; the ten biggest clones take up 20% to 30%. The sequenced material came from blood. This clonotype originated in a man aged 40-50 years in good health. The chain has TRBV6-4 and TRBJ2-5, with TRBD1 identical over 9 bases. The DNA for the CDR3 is TGTGCCAGCAGTGAGGGGACAGGGACAGAGGCCCAGTACTTC. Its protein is CASSEGTGTEAQYF.